Listed below are T cell receptor beta chains from one sample, sequenced in a study of blood T cell repertoires in COVID-19. The table came from immunoSEQ multiplex PCR; TCRdb's copy has only in-frame clones and leaves some out. The data show 50,000 to 70,000 clones, around 76% seen once. The material sequenced was peripheral blood. These receptors originate from a human donor in a cohort sampled during active COVID-19. CDR3s include the opening cysteine and the closing phenylalanine or tryptophan. The D gene is left open where the match is weak. Expanded clones get a size class; other rows say once, few or many, or leave the size out.

CDR3,DNA,V,size,D,J
CASSPPSAEQYF,TGTGCCAGCAGCCCCCCCAGTGCCGAGCAGTACTTC,TRBV28,-,-,TRBJ2-7
CASSWAGYNSPLHF,TGTGCCAGCAGTTGGGCCGGTTATAATTCACCCCTCCACTTT,TRBV2,few,-,TRBJ1-6
CASSVVPDLSREGTQYF,TGTGCCAGCAGCGTAGTTCCCGACCTCTCGAGAGAGGGGACCCAGTACTTC,TRBV9,-,-,TRBJ2-5
CASSSRGLWTGELFF,TGTGCCAGCAGTTCCAGGGGGCTCTGGACCGGGGAGCTGTTTTTT,TRBV27,-,TRBD1,TRBJ2-2
CASSLRAQGLSFF,TGTGCCAGCAGCTTAAGGGCCCAGGGGTTGTCTTTCTTT,TRBV7-2,-,-,TRBJ1-1
CASSPQGESYGYTF,TGTGCCAGCAGCCCGCAGGGGGAAAGCTATGGCTACACCTTC,TRBV4-2,-,TRBD1,TRBJ1-2
CASSTGTGMNYGYTF,TGTGCCAGTAGTACCGGGACAGGAATGAACTATGGCTACACCTTC,TRBV19,-,TRBD1,TRBJ1-2
CASSSPGLSYEQYF,TGTGCCAGCAGTTCGCCTGGGCTATCCTACGAGCAGTACTTC,TRBV27,-,-,TRBJ2-7
CASSLASPSGQETQYF,TGCGCCAGCAGCTTGGCCAGCCCTAGCGGCCAAGAGACCCAGTACTTC,TRBV5-1,-,TRBD2,TRBJ2-5
CATSDPGLAGGSDEQYF,TGTGCCACCAGTGATCCTGGACTAGCGGGAGGGTCGGACGAGCAGTACTTC,TRBV24-1,-,TRBD2,TRBJ2-7
CASSQDRDSRLYNEQFF,TGCGCCAGCAGCCAAGATCGAGACAGTCGACTCTACAATGAGCAGTTCTTC,TRBV4-3,-,-,TRBJ2-1
CASSYSTGVQPPYEQYF,TGTGCCAGCAGTTACTCGACGGGAGTCCAACCTCCGTACGAGCAGTACTTC,TRBV6-2/TRBV6-3,-,-,TRBJ2-7
CASSQDAGLPYEQYF,TGCGCCAGCAGCCAAGATGCGGGACTTCCCTACGAGCAGTACTTC,TRBV4-3,few,-,TRBJ2-7
CASISTSNQPQHF,TGTGCCAGCATATCGACAAGCAATCAGCCCCAGCATTTT,TRBV28,-,-,TRBJ1-5
CATRTLSNYGYTF,TGTGCCACCCGAACTTTATCGAACTATGGCTACACCTTC,TRBV12-3/TRBV12-4,-,-,TRBJ1-2
CASSKWGDTEAFF,TGTGCCAGTAGTAAATGGGGGGATACTGAAGCTTTCTTT,TRBV19,-,-,TRBJ1-1
CASSYLGASNYGYTF,TGTGCCAGCAGTTACCTGGGGGCATCTAACTATGGCTACACCTTC,TRBV6-5,once,-,TRBJ1-2
CASSERTGPNSPLHF,TGTGCCAGCAGTGAACGGACAGGACCTAATTCACCCCTCCACTTT,TRBV6-4,-,TRBD1,TRBJ1-6
CASSLGRHIYGYTF,TGTGCCAGCAGTTTAGGTCGACACATCTATGGCTACACCTTC,TRBV28,-,-,TRBJ1-2
CASSLEGFLAGGPGYEQYF,TGTGCCAGCAGCTTAGAAGGTTTTTTGGCGGGAGGGCCTGGGTACGAGCAGTACTTC,TRBV7-2,-,TRBD2,TRBJ2-7
CASSGGSFGYTF,TGTGCCAGCAGTGGCGGGAGTTTTGGCTACACCTTC,TRBV12-3/TRBV12-4,-,-,TRBJ1-2
CASTTGFNQPQHF,TGTGCCAGTACGACAGGGTTTAATCAGCCCCAGCATTTT,TRBV19,-,TRBD1,TRBJ1-5
CASSFAGAQPQHF,TGTGCCAGCAGTTTCGCAGGGGCCCAGCCCCAGCATTTT,TRBV27,-,-,TRBJ1-5
CASSLGGVGYTF,TGTGCCAGTAGCCTGGGCGGGGTTGGCTACACCTTC,TRBV19,-,-,TRBJ1-2
CASSIDGGETQYF,TGTGCCAGTAGTATCGATGGCGGAGAGACCCAGTACTTC,TRBV19,-,-,TRBJ2-5
CGAGLTDQPQHF,TGTGGTGCGGGACTCACTGATCAGCCCCAGCATTTT,TRBV28,-,-,TRBJ1-5
CAWSPQYSGNTIYF,TGTGCCTGGAGCCCGCAGTACTCTGGAAACACCATATATTTT,TRBV30,-,-,TRBJ1-3
CASRSRRDSWSSGANVLTF,TGTGCCAGCAGATCGCGTAGGGACAGTTGGAGCTCTGGGGCCAACGTCCTGACTTTC,TRBV11-2,-,TRBD1,TRBJ2-6
CASSLTGGANTGELFF,TGTGCCAGCTCACTAACGGGCGGGGCGAACACCGGGGAGCTGTTTTTT,TRBV18,-,-,TRBJ2-2
CASSLLRGQNYGYTF,TGTGCCAGCAGCTTATTACGGGGACAGAACTATGGCTACACCTTC,TRBV11-1,once,TRBD1,TRBJ1-2
CASSLGRYQQPQHF,TGTGCCAGCAGCCTTGGGAGGTACCAGCAGCCCCAGCATTTT,TRBV28,-,-,TRBJ1-5
CASSGGQGVFYEQYF,TGTGCCAGCAGCGGGGGACAGGGGGTTTTCTACGAGCAGTACTTC,TRBV11-2,-,TRBD1,TRBJ2-7
CASSLVGGSYEQYF,TGTGCCAGCAGCTTAGTCGGGGGGTCCTACGAGCAGTACTTC,TRBV11-2,-,TRBD2,TRBJ2-7
CASRRLLNYGYTF,TGTGCCAGTCGCAGACTCCTAAACTATGGCTACACCTTC,TRBV6-5,-,-,TRBJ1-2
CASSSPRAGSAYEQYF,TGTGCCAGCAGTTCCCCTCGAGCGGGATCCGCCTACGAGCAGTACTTC,TRBV28,-,TRBD2,TRBJ2-7
CAFPESFYEQYF,TGTGCCTTCCCAGAATCGTTCTACGAGCAGTACTTC,TRBV30,-,-,TRBJ2-7
CASSGIAGTNNEQFF,TGCGCCAGCAGTGGAATAGCGGGAACAAACAATGAGCAGTTCTTC,TRBV10-2,-,TRBD2,TRBJ2-1
CASRGQVLDTEAFF,TGTGCCAGCAGGGGACAGGTCCTCGACACTGAAGCTTTCTTT,TRBV5-5,-,TRBD1,TRBJ1-1
CASSQELGGSYEQYF,TGTGCCAGCAGCCAAGAATTGGGGGGCTCCTACGAGCAGTACTTC,TRBV14,-,-,TRBJ2-7
CASSDSGDYEQYF,TGTGCCAGCAGTGACTCAGGGGACTACGAGCAGTACTTC,TRBV6-5,-,-,TRBJ2-7
CASRFETGASGELFF,TGTGCCAGCAGATTTGAGACAGGGGCGTCCGGGGAGCTGTTTTTT,TRBV7-9,once,TRBD1,TRBJ2-2